This TCR beta chain was found in a study of OX40 agonist ivuxolimab in advanced cancers. Study in general: Patients received the agonistic anti-OX40 (CD134) antibody ivuxolimab. Prior anti-PD-1, anti-PD-L1 or anti-CTLA-4 therapy did not bar entry, and roughly 40% had some.

People who had autoimmune disease history or systemic immunosuppression were excluded. The CDR3 loop spans 16 amino acids. The germline V gene encodes CDR1 SGHRS and CDR2 YFSETQ. The V and J ends lost 1 base and 9 bases, in that order; junction bases with no gene match: 13. Study results and limitations: Clonal expansion by week 6 occurred in CD4+ and CD8+ blood T cells (at 0.1 to 3.0 mg/kg).

As for this clone: Its specificity is not known.

Libraries were prepared by immunoSEQ multiplex PCR; TCRdb keeps only in-frame clonotypes and omits some of them. The repertoire has almost 70,000 clones, 80% to 90% of them found once; the top ten carry roughly 4%. The rearrangement joins TRBV5-1 to TRBJ2-1; TRBD1 aligns across 7 bases. The clonotype originates from an adult with an advanced solid tumor such as melanoma, head and neck, liver or kidney cancer. Sequenced here: CD4+ or CD8+ T cells sorted from blood, sampled in a trial of the OX40 agonist ivuxolimab. The chain's CDR3 is CASSLTGAAVAGEQFF. As DNA, the CDR3 is TGCGCCAGCAGCTTGACAGGGGCAGCGGTGGCCGGTGAGCAGTTCTTC.